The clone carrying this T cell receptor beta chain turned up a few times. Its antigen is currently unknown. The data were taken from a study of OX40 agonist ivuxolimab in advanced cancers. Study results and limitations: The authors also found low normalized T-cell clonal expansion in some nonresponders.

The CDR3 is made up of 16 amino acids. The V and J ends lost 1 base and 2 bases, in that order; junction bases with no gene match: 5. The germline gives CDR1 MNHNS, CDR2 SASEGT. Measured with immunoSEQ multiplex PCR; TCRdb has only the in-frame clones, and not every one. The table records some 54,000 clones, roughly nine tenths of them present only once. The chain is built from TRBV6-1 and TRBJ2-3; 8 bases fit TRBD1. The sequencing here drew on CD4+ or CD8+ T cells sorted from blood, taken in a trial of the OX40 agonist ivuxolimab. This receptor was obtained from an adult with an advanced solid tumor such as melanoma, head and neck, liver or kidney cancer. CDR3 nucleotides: TGTGCCAGCAGTGAAGGTGCAGGGGGCCACACAGATACGCAGTATTTT. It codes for CASSEGAGGHTDTQYF.